This T cell receptor beta chain stems from a study of technical replicates of blood from a few donors. This CDR3 comprises 16 residues. The germline CDR1 and CDR2 sequences are MGHRA and YSYEKL. The J segment lost 8 bases and the V segment lost 1 base, leaving 8 bases of the junction unmatched. Produced via immunoSEQ multiplex PCR; TCRdb's table is partial and in-frame only. The table shows approximately 100,000 clones, with 95% to 96% occurring only once. This receptor was obtained from a human donor in good health. The sequenced material came from T cells isolated from PBMCs. This rearrangement joins TRBV4-1 to TRBJ1-4; the match to TRBD1 covers 9 bases. In nucleotides, the CDR3 is TGCGCCAGCAGCCAAGTTCCGGGACAGGGAGGAGAAAAACTGTTTTTT. Translated: CASSQVPGQGGEKLFF.